This TCR beta chain derives from a study of blood T cell repertoires in COVID-19. Trimming took 7 bases from V and 5 from J; bases not matched to a gene: 7. The germline V gene encodes CDR1 MNHEY and CDR2 SVGEGT. The CDR3 is 15 amino acids. The method was immunoSEQ multiplex PCR; TCRdb's version includes in-frame clones alone and lacks a portion of them. The table records about 140,000 clones, approximately 80% of them present only once. This receptor was obtained from a woman older than 75 in a cohort sampled during active or convalescent COVID-19. The sequenced sample was peripheral blood. The rearrangement uses TRBV6-2 or TRBV6-3 and TRBJ1-6; 8 positions agree with TRBD1. The CDR3 DNA reads TGTGCCAGCAACCCGGGACAGGTCAATAATTCACCCCTCCACTTT. This translates into CASNPGQVNNSPLHF.